The clone carrying this TCR beta chain was detected only once. Its target is not known. The PCR was carried out with 60 Vbeta primers and 13 Jbeta primers. Libraries were prepared by immunoSEQ multiplex PCR; TCRdb keeps only in-frame clonotypes and omits some of them. The table has 190,000 or so clones, about four fifths seen once. These data are taken from a study of cytomegalovirus exposure and HLA in healthy donors. The germline gives CDR1 MNHNS, CDR2 SASEGT. CDR3 size: 15 residues. With 5 bases removed from V and 5 bases from J, the gap between germline ends came to 16 bases. General study results and limits: Later on, an analysis found that several of the most significant clusters appeared to be linked to common viral pathogens, which included parvovirus B19. The study listed 150 to 200 cytomegalovirus-associated TCR beta chains.

The receptor was isolated from a woman aged 50 to 60 in good health and CMV-seropositive. The chain carries TRBV6-1 and TRBJ1-3; TRBD1 might be the D (6 bases). Sequenced input: PBMCs. Here the CDR3 reads CASSSSGVSRNTIYF. The CDR3 nucleotides are TGTGCCAGCAGTTCGTCAGGGGTTTCTAGAAACACCATATATTTT.